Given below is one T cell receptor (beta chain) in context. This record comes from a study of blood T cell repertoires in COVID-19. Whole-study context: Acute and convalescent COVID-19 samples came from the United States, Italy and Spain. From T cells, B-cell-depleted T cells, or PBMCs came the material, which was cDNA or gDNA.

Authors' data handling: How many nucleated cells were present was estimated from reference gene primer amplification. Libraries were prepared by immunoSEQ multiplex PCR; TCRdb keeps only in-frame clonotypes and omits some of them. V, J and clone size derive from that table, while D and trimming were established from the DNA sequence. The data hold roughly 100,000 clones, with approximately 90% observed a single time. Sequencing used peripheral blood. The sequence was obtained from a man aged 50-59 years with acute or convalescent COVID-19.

For the CDR3, the DNA is TGTCCGCGTGAGGGGGCCAACGTCCTGACTTTC. This translates into CPREGANVLTF. The gene calls are TRBV7-2 and TRBJ2-6; D call uncertain. Germline lookup yields CDR1 SGHTA and CDR2 FQGNSA. The CDR3 runs 11 residues.